This T cell receptor (beta chain) was sequenced in a study of blood T cell repertoires in COVID-19. TCRdb keeps only in-frame clones here, not all; method: immunoSEQ multiplex PCR. This table has just over 95,000 clones, about four fifths appearing once. J was trimmed by 5 bases and V by 0 bases; bases with no gene match: 5. CDR1 LGHDT and CDR2 YNNKEL come from the germline V gene (reference sequence). The CDR3 extends over 15 amino acids. The rearrangement joins TRBV3-1 (or the pseudogene TRBV3-2) to TRBJ2-7, with TRBD2 matching over 9 bases. The TCR comes from a man older than 75 with acute or convalescent COVID-19. What was sequenced was peripheral blood. The CDR3: CASSQEPRTSDEQYF. The DNA of the CDR3 is TGTGCCAGCAGCCAAGAGCCCCGGACTAGCGACGAGCAGTACTTC.